This T cell receptor beta chain was identified during a study of shared clonotypes between healthy human individuals. Study overall: Three plates were used per donor for CD4 naive, three for CD4 memory, two for CD8 naive and one for CD8 memory. Study-wide findings and caveats: Generally, naive subsets (rather than memory subsets) showed larger estimated richness. Sampling covered blood only; tissue repertoires likely differ.

On this clone: Its antigen is not known.

V lost 2 bases to trimming and J lost 3 bases; unmatched junction nucleotides: 5. Germline assignment: CDR1 KGHSH and CDR2 LQKENI. This CDR3 has 15 amino acids. Original processing notes: Filtering was not the same, since immunoSEQ gave junction-only sequences without quality scores. This table comes from immunoSEQ multiplex PCR, and its TCRdb copy is limited to in-frame clones, with some not included. V and J calls and clone size come straight from that table; D and trimming were deduced from the DNA. The sample lists under 1,900,000 clones; approximately 98.5% were seen once. Input material: naive CD4+ T cells sorted from blood. Subset noted: CD45RA+ positively selected. This TCR derives from a young man in good health. The chain combines TRBV18 with TRBJ2-7; 9 bases line up with TRBD1. The CDR3 DNA follows: TGTGCCAGCTCACCAATAACAGGGGGCGACTACGAGCAGTACTTC. This gives the protein CASSPITGGDYEQYF.